This section outlines one T cell receptor beta chain sequence together with its context. Its antigen is unknown. This sample is drawn from a study of Ad26.COV2.S vaccination and SARS-CoV-2 variants. The study, taken as a whole, reports: It was found that vaccine and placebo recipients had similar non-spike TCR breadth.

Regarding treatment: 19 received Ad26.COV2.S at low or high dose, single or two shots; roughly five received placebo; per-sample allocation not given. Material that was analyzed had been drawn on day 63 after the first vaccine or placebo injection. An Ad26 vector was used to express Wuhan-strain SARS-CoV-2 spike as the vaccine. Germline CDR1 and CDR2: SGDLS and YYNGEE. This CDR3 is built from 16 residues. Trimming at V came to 4 bases and at J to 2 bases, leaving 7 bases not matched to a gene. Sequencing used immunoSEQ multiplex PCR; TCRdb keeps in-frame clones, though not all of them. Of 450,000 to 550,000 clones detected, 80% to 90% appear once; the ten largest clones hold roughly 1.7%.

The sample was peripheral blood, taken in a trial of Ad26.COV2.S vaccine versus placebo. This TCR was sampled from a person between 18 and 65 years old who received the Ad26.COV2.S COVID-19 vaccine or a placebo. This sequence joins TRBV9 and TRBJ2-5; TRBD2 matches at 11 bases. The CDR3 reads CASSSGGLAAQETQYF. CDR3 in DNA: TGTGCCAGCAGCTCCGGGGGACTAGCGGCACAAGAGACCCAGTACTTC. The whole variable domain, remainder taken from reference TRBV9 and TRBJ2-5, is DSGVTQTPKHLITATGQRVTLRCSPRSGDLSVYWYQQSLDQGLQFLIQYYNGEERAKGNILERFSAQQFPDLHSELNLSSLELGDSALYFCASSSGGLAAQETQYFGPGTRLLVL.